Below, 15 T cell receptor beta chains from the same sample are listed, as sequenced in a study of blood T cell repertoires in COVID-19. Profiling relied on immunoSEQ multiplex PCR, and the TCRdb table lists in-frame clones only, not all of them. The data show hundreds of thousands of clones, with approximately 90% seen just once and under 0.3% held by the top ten. Input material: peripheral blood. The receptors derive from a woman aged 18 to 35 with acute or convalescent COVID-19.

V usage is TRBV14 and J usage is TRBJ2-2, with D perhaps matching TRBD2 (7 bases). The CDR3 is made up of 16 amino acids. V lost 4 bases and J 3 bases, leaving 15 bases between the germline ends. Germline CDR1 reads SGHDN; CDR2 reads FVKESK. The CDR3 is CASSRVGGRDTGELFF. CDR3 DNA: TGTGCCAGCAGCCGAGTCGGGGGGCGAGACACCGGGGAGCTGTTTTTT.

The CDR3 is CASSQDRLAGVLDEQFF. The CDR3 region has the DNA TGTGCCAGCAGCCAAGACCGACTAGCGGGGGTATTGGATGAGCAGTTCTTC. The chain combines TRBV3-1 (or the pseudogene TRBV3-2) with TRBJ2-1; 12 nucleotides agree with TRBD2. Germline V gene sequence: CDR1 LGHDT, CDR2 YNNKEL (reference sequence). V gave up 0 bases and J gave up 8 bases; unmatched junction bases: 8. This CDR3 has 17 amino acids.

CDR3 amino acids: CAWSIEEVGSPLHF. The DNA of the CDR3 is TGTGCCTGGAGTATCGAAGAGGTGGGTTCACCCCTCCACTTT. This rearrangement joins TRBV30 to TRBJ1-6; D uncertain. Germline V gene data show CDR1 as GTSNPN and CDR2 as SVGIG (reference sequence). Trimming stripped 2 bases from V and 9 bases from J, with 14 bases between. CDR3 length: 14 amino acids.

The V gene is TRBV7-2, the J gene TRBJ2-7; D gene unclear. The CDR3 contains 14 residues. Germline V gives CDR1 SGHTA, CDR2 FQGNSA. The germline V and J ends were trimmed by 0 bases and 6 bases, with 12 bases remaining between them. Here the CDR3 DNA reads TGTGCCAGCAGCTTAGCCTTTTCAGGTATCGAGCAGTACTTC. It specifies CASSLAFSGIEQYF.

The chain has TRBV21-1 and TRBJ2-2; TRBD1, the D gene given by the table, was not confirmed from the DNA. TRBV21-1 is designated a pseudogene. The CDR3 runs 16 residues. CDR3 region: CASSSRDSRPPGELFF. For the CDR3, the DNA is TGTGCCAGCAGCTCCCGGGACAGTCGACCGCCCGGGGAGCTGTTTTTT.

This chain uses TRBV21-1 with TRBJ2-3; TRBD2, as called in the table, went unchecked against the DNA. TRBV21-1 represents a pseudogene. CDR3 length equals 16 residues. The CDR3 coding sequence is TGTGCCAGCAGCAAAGATCCAGCGGGGGGCACAGATACGCAGTATTTT. It translates to CASSKDPAGGTDTQYF.

This chain joins TRBV5-6 and TRBJ2-7; D unresolved. In germline, CDR1 is SGHDT, CDR2 YYEEEE. The CDR3 is 14 residues long. The V and J ends lost 0 bases and 3 bases respectively, with 10 bases between them. The CDR3 DNA reads as TGTGCCAGCAGCTTGGGTCCTCGAGGCTACGAGCAGTACTTC. It encodes CASSLGPRGYEQYF.

The chain links TRBV2 to TRBJ2-7; 9 positions match TRBD2. V dropped 0 bases and J dropped 1; count of bases not matched to a gene: 4. This CDR3 has 16 amino acids. In germline, CDR1 is SNHLY, CDR2 FYNNEI. This CDR3 is CASSEALSGGSYEQYF. DNA for the CDR3: TGTGCCAGCAGTGAAGCGCTTAGCGGGGGATCCTACGAGCAGTACTTC.

This chain links TRBV12-3 or TRBV12-4 with TRBJ2-1, with D tentatively TRBD2 (5 bases). Trimming took off 1 base at V and 6 bases at J, with 7 bases between the two ends. The CDR3 totals 13 residues. The CDR3: CASSLGGLNEQFF. CDR3 DNA sequence: TGTGCCAGCAGTTTAGGCGGACTCAATGAGCAGTTCTTC.

With respect to this clone: The same CDR3 also results from other DNA sequences found in this sample. The chain employs TRBV9 and TRBJ1-2; the match to TRBD1 covers 7 bases. Germline values: CDR1 SGDLS, CDR2 YYNGEE. Trimming cost V 0 bases and J 2 bases; bases outside gene matches: 1. The CDR3 is 14 amino acids. CDR3 DNA sequence: TGTGCCAGCAGCGTAGCGGGACAGAACTATGGCTACACCTTC. The encoded protein is CASSVAGQNYGYTF.

The chain links TRBV11-2 to TRBJ2-3; maybe TRBD1 (6 bases). Germline V CDR1 and CDR2: SGHAT, FQNNGV. The CDR3 is 15 amino acids. V dropped 5 bases and J dropped 8 bases, with 20 bases sitting between them. CDR3 coding DNA: TGTGCCAGCAGCGAGGGAAACAGGGCGAAGGGTACGCAGTATTTT. Translating gives CASSEGNRAKGTQYF.

The chain is built from TRBV5-1 and TRBJ2-5; 10 bases agree with TRBD2. Trimming removed 0 bases from V and 1 base from J; junction bases left unmatched: 6. Germline V CDR1 and CDR2: SGHRS, YFSETQ. This CDR3 is built from 17 residues. The CDR3 sequence is CASSLEASGGRQETQYF. CDR3 sequence (DNA): TGCGCCAGCAGCTTGGAAGCTAGCGGGGGCCGCCAAGAGACCCAGTACTTC.

The chain carries TRBV11-2 and TRBJ1-1; D is unclear. The V end was cut by 2 bases, the J end by 10 bases, with 11 bases between. The CDR3 runs to 12 residues. Germline V lookup: CDR1 SGHAT, CDR2 FQNNGV. The CDR3 DNA follows: TGTGCCAGCAGCTTACATGTTGAGGTAGCTTTCTTT. Protein: CASSLHVEVAFF.

V gene TRBV7-9 combines with J gene TRBJ2-3; TRBD1 matches at 9 bases. Unmatched junction bases numbered 3, after V lost 5 bases and J lost 3 bases. Germline V gene data show CDR1 as SEHNR and CDR2 as FQNEAQ (reference sequence). CDR3 length: 14 amino acids. As DNA, the CDR3 is TGTGCCAGCAGCCCGGGACAGGGAACAGATACGCAGTATTTT. Translation gives CASSPGQGTDTQYF.

The gene calls are TRBV5-8 and TRBJ2-6; the D gene is possibly TRBD1 (6 bases). This CDR3 spans 15 amino acids. Germline loops: CDR1 SGHTS, CDR2 YDEGEE. The V gene lost 6 bases and the J gene lost 1 base, with 11 bases spanning the gap. CDR3 sequence (DNA): TGTGCCAGCACCCCTGGACAGTCTGGGGCCAACGTCCTGACTTTC. Protein: CASTPGQSGANVLTF.